This TCR beta chain was identified during a study of blood T cell repertoires in COVID-19. J lost 4 bases, V lost 4 bases, and 6 bases had no gene match. Germline-derived CDR1 and CDR2 are SNHLY and FYNNEI. This CDR3 region has 15 residues. Authors' analysis steps: Amplifying reference gene primers gave estimates of nucleated cell counts. Assay used: immunoSEQ multiplex PCR; TCRdb lists only in-frame clones, some missing. That table supplies the V and J calls and clone size; D and trimming were determined from the DNA. The sample has 200,000 to 250,000 clones; 82% are singletons. The V and J genes are TRBV2 and TRBJ2-2; 7 bases are a match to TRBD2. The sequence was collected from a woman aged 55-75 years who had recovered from COVID-19. Sequencing was performed on PBMCs or T cells enriched from blood (not recorded which). This CDR3 is CASSAGLVVTGELFF. Written as DNA, the CDR3 is TGTGCCAGCAGTGCTGGACTAGTCGTCACCGGGGAGCTGTTTTTT. Full variable domain (remainder filled in from reference TRBV2 and TRBJ2-2): EPEVTQTPSHQVTQMGQEVILRCVPISNHLYFYWYRQILGQKVEFLVSFYNNEISEKSEIFDDQFSVERPDGSNFTLKIRSTKLEDSAMYFCASSAGLVVTGELFFGEGSRLTVL.